This T cell receptor beta chain is from a study of blood T cell repertoires in COVID-19 (dated by TCRdb to about 2020). Turning to the overall study: The collaborator samples originated in the United States, Italy and Spain and spanned the acute and convalescent phases of COVID-19. The material from the prospective study consisted of cDNA or gDNA derived from T cells, B-cell-depleted T cells, or PBMCs. The dataset comprised deeply sampled blood TCRbeta repertoires from subjects exposed to, actively infected with, or recovered from COVID-19. The repertoires were made available in a free public database intended to serve as a resource for research on the immune response to SARS-CoV-2. Samples came from the ongoing ImmuneRACE study (first 160 participants) plus 1,254 subjects from 6 global collaborators. A de-identified subject ID, COVID-19 status, age in years and sex were almost always included in the sample metadata. Where available, HLA class I and class II types were obtained from metadata supplied by the sample provider rather than from assay-based typing. Overall results and qualifications from the work: How much clinical and demographic metadata was included differed by source and by participant, and the metadata was provided uncurated.

V loses 2 bases at its end and J loses 0 bases; junction bases beyond the gene matches: 9. CDR1 and CDR2, per the germline V gene, are SGHTA and FQGNSA. The cysteine opens and the phenylalanine closes a CDR3 of 18 amino acids. Only the CDR3 DNA stays, 54 bases, in frame from base 1. Collaborating institutions collected whole blood in K2EDTA tubes following their own protocols. For TCRbeta analysis, collaborators shipped samples in one of three forms: frozen whole blood, isolated PBMCs, or DNA extracted from either of those sample types. The immunoSEQ Assay, a bias-controlled multiplex PCR, was used to amplify TCRbeta CDR3 regions from genomic DNA. The paper's data handling went like this. The number of nucleated cells in each sample was estimated by amplification of reference gene primers within the assay. Sequence reads were collapsed and filtered to measure the absolute abundance of every unique TCRbeta CDR3 rearrangement. For each sample, productive Simpson clonality was calculated as the square root of Simpson's diversity index over productive rearrangements. Here the immuneACCESS table is served through TCRdb, limited to in-frame sequences with V and J called. Missing clones are a known gap in these copies; in checked studies unresolved V genes cover under half, and the rest lacks a known reason. The V and J calls and the clone size are those of that table, but D and trimming were determined from the DNA. The sample table records 45,000 or so clones; 80% to 90% of these occur just once. The ten top clones hold around a sixth of the sample.

As concerns this clone: Which antigen it targets is not known. Nothing much larger sits one base from this clone, and base qualities are not available.

Material for sequencing was peripheral blood. The clonotype was recovered from a man between 70 and 80 years old with active COVID-19. Recombination connected TRBV7-2 to TRBJ1-3; 8 bases in the junction line up with TRBD1. The CDR3 in this case is CASSLRDRQYRSGNTIYF. The DNA sequence is given as TGTGCCAGCAGCTTACGGGACAGGCAATACCGCTCTGGAAACACCATATATTTT.